This T cell receptor beta chain comes out of a study of control samples from healthy donors and cancer patients. Method: immunoSEQ multiplex PCR; TCRdb's copy keeps in-frame clones and lacks some. The sample carries 130,000 or so clones, roughly nine tenths recorded once. Germline V gene data show CDR1 as SGHRS and CDR2 as YFSETQ. The CDR3 has 16 amino acids. With 0 bases clipped from V and 1 base from J, the junction kept 6 bases outside the gene matches. Material: PBMCs. The receptor was derived from a man in his fifties or sixties with head and neck cancer. V is TRBV5-1 and J is TRBJ1-1; 7 bases map to TRBD1. Here the CDR3 DNA reads TGCGCCAGCAGCTTGGCCCCCGGGACAGCGAACACTGAAGCTTTCTTT. Its translation is CASSLAPGTANTEAFF.